Listed here are 6 T cell receptor beta chains from one sample, sequenced in a study of cytomegalovirus exposure and HLA in healthy donors. The PCR employed 60 Vbeta primers together with 13 Jbeta primers. Here immunoSEQ multiplex PCR was the method, and the copy in TCRdb shows in-frame clones only, minus some. This sample has about 110,000 clones, with roughly 66% found just once. The material sequenced was PBMCs. The receptors stem from a woman younger than 45 in good health and CMV-seronegative.

This clone was counted once. This chain joins TRBV7-9 and TRBJ2-1; 8 nucleotides line up with TRBD2. Germline assignment: CDR1 SEHNR and CDR2 FQNEAQ (reference sequence). V trimming: 7 bases; J trimming: 6 bases; junction bases outside the gene matches: 8. This CDR3 contains 14 residues. CDR3 protein: CASTEREIGNEQFF. DNA of the CDR3: TGTGCCAGCACCGAGCGGGAGATTGGCAATGAGCAGTTCTTC.

The V call is TRBV5-1, the J call TRBJ2-6; D gene uncertain. The CDR3 covers 15 residues. Per the germline V gene, CDR1 is SGHRS and CDR2 is YFSETQ. Trimming pared 2 bases from V and 7 bases from J, leaving 13 bases between. The CDR3 loop reads CASSFSSPVANVLTF. CDR3 DNA: TGCGCCAGCAGCTTTTCCTCCCCAGTTGCCAACGTCCTGACTTTC.

The table lists this clone with a few counts. This chain links TRBV10-2 with TRBJ1-5; possibly TRBD1 for D (6 bases). Per germline, CDR1 WSHSY and CDR2 SAAADI. Trimming cost V 4 bases and J 0 bases, with 16 bases left between them. The CDR3 contains 17 residues. This CDR3 is CASSAGQLKDSNQPQHF. CDR3 DNA sequence: TGCGCCAGCAGTGCAGGACAGCTGAAAGATAGCAATCAGCCCCAGCATTTT.

This clone was observed a handful of times. The gene calls are TRBV7-9 and TRBJ2-7; TRBD2 might be the D (6 bases). Trimming pared 2 bases from V and 3 bases from J, leaving 11 bases between. CDR3 size: 14 residues. Per the germline V gene, CDR1 is SEHNR and CDR2 is FQNEAQ (reference sequence). The DNA for the CDR3 is TGTGCCAGCAGCTTAAGTGTGACTAGCTACGAGCAGTACTTC. Translating it yields CASSLSVTSYEQYF. Complete variable domain (other parts from reference TRBV7-9 and TRBJ2-7): DTGVSQNPRHKITKRGQNVTFRCDPISEHNRLYWYRQTLGQGPEFLTYFQNEAQLEKSRLLSDRFSAERPKGSFSTLEIQRTEQGDSAMYLCASSLSVTSYEQYFGPGTRLTVT.

The V and J genes are TRBV19 and TRBJ1-2; 9 bases map to TRBD1. The CDR3 covers 15 residues. Germline loops: CDR1 LNHDA, CDR2 SQIVND (reference sequence). With 5 bases clipped from V and 1 base from J, the junction kept 5 bases outside the gene matches. The DNA for the CDR3 is TGTGCCAGTAGTCCCGGGACAGGGATTAACTATGGCTACACCTTC. Its translation is CASSPGTGINYGYTF.

The J gene is TRBJ2-7, the V gene TRBV19; the D is unclear. From germline, CDR1 is LNHDA and CDR2 SQIVND (reference sequence). The length of the CDR3 is 14 residues. V was pared by 5 bases and J by 0 bases, with 11 bases between. The CDR3 reads CASSATTGSYEQYF. The CDR3 DNA reads TGTGCCAGTAGTGCAACTACGGGCTCCTACGAGCAGTACTTC.